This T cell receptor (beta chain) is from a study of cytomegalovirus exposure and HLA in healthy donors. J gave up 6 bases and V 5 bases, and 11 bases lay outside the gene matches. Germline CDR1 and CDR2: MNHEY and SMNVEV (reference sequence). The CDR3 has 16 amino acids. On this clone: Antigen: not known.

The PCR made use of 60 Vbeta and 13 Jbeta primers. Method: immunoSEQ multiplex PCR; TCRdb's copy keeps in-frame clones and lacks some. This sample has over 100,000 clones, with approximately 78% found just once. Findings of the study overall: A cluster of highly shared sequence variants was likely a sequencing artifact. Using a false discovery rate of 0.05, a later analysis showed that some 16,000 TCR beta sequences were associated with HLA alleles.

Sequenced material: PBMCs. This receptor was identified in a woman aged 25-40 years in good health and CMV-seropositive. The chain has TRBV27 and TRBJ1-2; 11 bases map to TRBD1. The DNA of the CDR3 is TGTGCCAGCAGTCCTTCACCTGGACAGGGGGCGGATGGCTACACCTTC. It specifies CASSPSPGQGADGYTF.